This T cell receptor (beta chain) was sequenced during a study of T cell repertoires in cytomegalovirus infection. As for the study in general: It was recently identified HLA-C-restricted and well-studied HLA-B-restricted CMV epitopes that the study used. Study-level points and caveats: The study identified carriers of CMV plus the relevant HLA from cumulative public TCR beta family frequency. The ex vivo response was dominated by HLA-C-restricted CMV-specific TCR beta clonotypes.

Per the germline V gene, CDR1 is SGHRS and CDR2 is YFSETQ. Losses at the gene ends were 2 bases for V and 5 bases for J; bases not matched to a gene: 3. The CDR3 runs to 13 residues. TCRdb re-called the reads through MiXCR, storing one row per CDR3 protein. The sample has around 140,000 distinct CDR3 sequences; more than 25% are singletons. Details on this clonotype: Its antigen is as yet unknown.

The chain couples TRBV5-1 to TRBJ1-1, with TRBD1 matching 7 bases. The source is a human donor in good health (CMV status not recorded). Some clones in this sample may be carry-over from other donors' samples. The sample was CD8+ T cells from cultured PBMCs, taken from culture after CMV antigen stimulation. The CDR3 protein is CASSFSQGTEAFF. The CDR3 DNA is TGCGCCAGCAGCTTCTCACAGGGGACTGAAGCTTTCTTT. The full variable domain, its missing parts supplied by reference TRBV5-1 and TRBJ1-1, is KAGVTQTPRYLIKTRGQQVTLSCSPISGHRSVSWYQQTPGQGLQFLFEYFSETQRNKGNFPGRFSGRQFSNSRSEMNVSTLELGDSALYLCASSFSQGTEAFFGQGTRLTVV.